A single T cell receptor beta chain is shown here with its context. Trimming pared 1 base from V and 8 bases from J, leaving 11 bases between. The CDR3 has 13 residues. The V gene's germline CDR1 is MGHRA and CDR2 YSYEKL. TCR beta chains were sequenced at survey level with immunoSEQ. Here immunoSEQ multiplex PCR was the method, and the copy in TCRdb shows in-frame clones only, minus some. This sample has 40,000 to 55,000 clones, with 93% found just once. This clonotype was sampled from a man aged 40-49 years with rheumatoid arthritis. The V call is TRBV4-1, the J call TRBJ1-2; no firm D call. Sequenced: PBMCs. The CDR3: CASSQVGLRGYTF. The CDR3 coding sequence is TGCGCCAGCAGCCAAGTAGGTTTAAGGGGCTACACCTTC.